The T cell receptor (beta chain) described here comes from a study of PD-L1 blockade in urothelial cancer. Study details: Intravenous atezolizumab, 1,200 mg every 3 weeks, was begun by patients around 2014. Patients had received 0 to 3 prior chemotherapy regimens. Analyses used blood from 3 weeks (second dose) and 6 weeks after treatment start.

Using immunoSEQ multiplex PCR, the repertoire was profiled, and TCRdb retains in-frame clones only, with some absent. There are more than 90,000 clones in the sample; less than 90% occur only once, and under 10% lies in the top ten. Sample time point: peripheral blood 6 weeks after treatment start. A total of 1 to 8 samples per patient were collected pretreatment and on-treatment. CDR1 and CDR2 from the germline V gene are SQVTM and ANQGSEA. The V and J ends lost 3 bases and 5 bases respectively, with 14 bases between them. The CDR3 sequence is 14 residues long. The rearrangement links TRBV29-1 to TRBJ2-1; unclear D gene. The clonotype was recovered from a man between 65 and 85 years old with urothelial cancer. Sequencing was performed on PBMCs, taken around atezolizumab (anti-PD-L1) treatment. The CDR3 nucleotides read TGCAGCGTTGATAGGTCGGAGAACCACAATGAGCAGTTCTTC. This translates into CSVDRSENHNEQFF.